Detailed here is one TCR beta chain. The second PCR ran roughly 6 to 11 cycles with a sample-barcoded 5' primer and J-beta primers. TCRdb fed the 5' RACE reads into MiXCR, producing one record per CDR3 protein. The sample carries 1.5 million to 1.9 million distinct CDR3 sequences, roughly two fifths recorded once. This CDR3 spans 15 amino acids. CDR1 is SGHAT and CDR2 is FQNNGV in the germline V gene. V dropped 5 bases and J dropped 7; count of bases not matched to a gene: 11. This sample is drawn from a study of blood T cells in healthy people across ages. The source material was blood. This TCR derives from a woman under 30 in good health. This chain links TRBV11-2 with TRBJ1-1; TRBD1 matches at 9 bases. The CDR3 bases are TGTGCCAGCAGCCTCTCACAGGGGGCTCACATTGAAGCTTTCTTT. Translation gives CASSLSQGAHIEAFF. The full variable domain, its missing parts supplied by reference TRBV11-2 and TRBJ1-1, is EAGVAQSPRYKIIEKRQSVAFWCNPISGHATLYWYQQILGQGPKLLIQFQNNGVVDDSQLPKDRFSAERLKGVDSTLKIQPAKLEDSAVYLCASSLSQGAHIEAFFGQGTRLTVV.